This TCR beta chain stems from a study of T cell responses to AZD1222 COVID-19 vaccine. General study points: With two AZD1222 doses given, Spike-specific TCR breadth and depth both rose.

Clones were sequenced by immunoSEQ multiplex PCR, and TCRdb holds only the in-frame ones, with some missing. The table has 110,000 to 150,000 clones, roughly nine tenths seen once; the top ten hold approximately 2%. Comment on this clone: Its antigen is unknown.

The material was peripheral blood, obtained on day 0 of AZD1222 vaccination. The TCR originated in an adult in good health.

This CDR3 is CASSRILEYTEAFF. The CDR3, as DNA: TGTGCCAGCAGTCGCATATTGGAATACACTGAAGCTTTCTTT. The rearrangement links TRBV27 to TRBJ1-1; D unresolved. This CDR3 spans 14 amino acids. V was clipped by 5 bases and J by 3 bases, with 13 bases between them. CDR1 is MNHEY and CDR2 is SMNVEV in the germline V gene (reference sequence).